This T cell receptor beta chain was captured in a study of CD8+CD57+ T cells in acquired aplastic anemia. Study background: Each DNA sample taken from sorted CD4+ and CD8+ cells came to 3 to 3.5 ug on average.

The template for TCR beta VDJ and CDR3 sequence profiling was genomic DNA. TCRdb reprocessed the reads with MiXCR, giving one entry per CDR3 protein. The table has roughly 100,000 distinct CDR3 sequences, roughly 70% seen once; the top ten hold 55% to 65%. All patients picked for sequencing had shown, by flow cytometry, an expansion of CD8+CD57+ cells. Acquired aplastic anemia of severe grade affected all patients. Blood samples were obtained from patients who had received no prior therapy. CDR1 SEHNR and CDR2 FQNEAQ come from the germline V gene (reference sequence). This CDR3 has 13 amino acids. The V end was cut by 5 bases, the J end by 5 bases, with 12 bases between.

The chain combines TRBV7-9 with TRBJ1-1, with D uncertain. The material sequenced was sorted CD4+, CD8+, or CD8+CD57+ T cells (not recorded which) from PBMCs. The receptor was isolated from a human donor with aplastic anemia. As DNA, the CDR3 is TGTGCCAGCAGCCGCCTGGGTGTTACTGAAGCTTTCTTT. Translated, it gives CASSRLGVTEAFF.